Shown below are 30 T cell receptor beta chains from a single sample sequenced in a study of blood T cell repertoires in COVID-19. TCRdb keeps only in-frame clones here, not all; method: immunoSEQ multiplex PCR. This sample has about 170,000 clones, with approximately 91% found just once. Sequencing input: peripheral blood. These receptors all come from a man in his late teens or twenties with COVID-19, enrolled during active disease.

V and J are TRBV28 and TRBJ1-3, with 7 bases lining up with TRBD1. The length of the CDR3 is 15 residues. The V gene's germline CDR1 is MDHEN and CDR2 SYDVKM. With 3 bases clipped from V and 0 bases from J, the junction kept 2 bases outside the gene matches. CDR3 sequence reads: CASSFGTDSGNTIYF. Written as DNA, the CDR3 is TGTGCCAGCAGTTTCGGGACAGACTCTGGAAACACCATATATTTT. The full variable domain, completed using reference TRBV28 and TRBJ1-3, is DVKVTQSSRYLVKRTGEKVFLECVQDMDHENMFWYRQDPGLGLRLIYFSYDVKMKEKGDIPEGYSVSREKKERFSLILESASTNQTSMYLCASSFGTDSGNTIYFGEGSWLTVV.

V and J are TRBV12-3 or TRBV12-4 and TRBJ1-2, with 7 nucleotides matching TRBD1. The CDR3 spans 13 residues. V trimming: 6 bases; J trimming: 5 bases; junction bases outside the gene matches: 6. The CDR3 here is CASSRDRVYGYTF. The CDR3 nucleotides are TGTGCCAGCAGCCGCGACAGGGTATATGGCTACACCTTC.

Comments on this clone: Sequence at one end of the junction differs from germline and may be a read error. V gene TRBV27 combines with J gene TRBJ1-2; 10 positions agree with TRBD1. The germline CDR1 and CDR2 sequences are MNHEY and SMNVEV (reference sequence). The CDR3 contains 18 residues. CDR3 nucleotides: TGTGCCAGCAGCCGCATCCCGGGACAGGGGATCCCTAATTATGGCTACACCTTC. Amino acids: CASSRIPGQGIPNYGYTF.

A note on this clone: A much larger clone differs from this one at a single base, so this may be a read error. V usage is TRBV11-3 and J usage is TRBJ1-1; D may be TRBD1 (6 bases). Germline assignment: CDR1 SGHNT and CDR2 YENEEA. V was pared by 0 bases and J by 4 bases, with 6 bases between. CDR3 length: 13 amino acids. The CDR3 DNA reads as TGTGCCAGCAGCTTAGACAGGGGCACTGAAGCTTTCTTT. It encodes CASSLDRGTEAFF.

The chain combines TRBV6-5 with TRBJ2-7; tentatively, D is TRBD1 (5 bases). Trimming removed 8 bases at V and 2 bases at J, with 16 bases between. Germline CDR1 MNHEY, CDR2 SVGAGI. This CDR3 region has 14 residues. This CDR3 reads CASSPLSGPYEQYF. DNA for the CDR3: TGTGCCAGCTCCCCTTTGTCAGGGCCCTACGAGCAGTACTTC.

The count of this clone is one. This chain links TRBV10-2 with TRBJ2-7; TRBD1 might be the D (6 bases). CDR3 size: 13 residues. Per the germline V gene, CDR1 is WSHSY and CDR2 is SAAADI. V was shortened by 1 base and J by 7 bases, with 11 bases between the two germline ends. CDR3 coding DNA: TGCGCCAGCAGTGAGTTCATACAGGGAGAGCAGTACTTC. As protein: CASSEFIQGEQYF.

This clone was detected only once. This sequence joins TRBV28 and TRBJ2-7; 7 bases fit TRBD2. J was trimmed by 9 bases and V by 5 bases; bases with no gene match: 10. The CDR3 is made up of 13 amino acids. CDR1 and CDR2 from the germline V gene are MDHEN and SYDVKM. In nucleotides, the CDR3 is TGTGCCAGCAGTCCAACGGGCGGGGGAGGGCAGTACTTC. Residues: CASSPTGGGGQYF. The whole variable domain, remainder taken from reference TRBV28 and TRBJ2-7, is DVKVTQSSRYLVKRTGEKVFLECVQDMDHENMFWYRQDPGLGLRLIYFSYDVKMKEKGDIPEGYSVSREKKERFSLILESASTNQTSMYLCASSPTGGGGQYFGPGTRLTVT.

J is TRBJ1-2 and V is TRBV5-1, with a weak D call TRBD1 (5 bases). Germline values: CDR1 SGHRS, CDR2 YFSETQ. V lost 0 bases and J lost 8, with 17 bases in between. The CDR3 is 15 amino acids. The DNA of the CDR3 is TGCGCCAGCAGCTTGGGACCCTCGGGGGGTGAGGGCTACACCTTC. Translating gives CASSLGPSGGEGYTF.

The chain is built from TRBV28 and TRBJ1-5, with D unresolved. This CDR3 is 14 amino acids long. Germline values: CDR1 MDHEN, CDR2 SYDVKM. The V and J ends lost 5 bases and 4 bases respectively, with 12 bases between them. The CDR3 region has the DNA TGTGCCAGCAGTCCCCAGGCGGGGAATCAGCCCCAGCATTTT. Translation gives CASSPQAGNQPQHF.

The chain links TRBV27 to TRBJ1-1, with D possibly matching TRBD1 (5 bases). Between the trimmed V and J ends, which lost 6 bases and 3 bases, there was a span of 11 bases. The CDR3 covers 13 residues. Germline CDR1 is MNHEY and CDR2 is SMNVEV (reference sequence). For the CDR3, the DNA is TGTGCCAGCAGGACTCAGGGTTACACTGAAGCTTTCTTT. It encodes CASRTQGYTEAFF.

The gene calls are TRBV5-1 and TRBJ1-2; the match to TRBD1 covers 8 bases. Per germline, CDR1 SGHRS and CDR2 YFSETQ. CDR3 length: 15 residues. The J segment lost 4 bases and the V segment lost 1 base, leaving 6 bases of the junction unmatched. CDR3 protein: CASSLSGGDGYGYTF. CDR3 DNA sequence: TGCGCCAGCAGCTTGTCAGGGGGCGACGGCTATGGCTACACCTTC.

The chain joins TRBV5-6 to TRBJ1-2; 8 bases fit TRBD1. The CDR3 loop spans 16 amino acids. CDR1 is SGHDT and CDR2 is YYEEEE in the germline V gene. V lost 5 bases to trimming and J lost 2 bases; unmatched junction nucleotides: 11. The CDR3 protein is CASSWYRGIQNYGYTF. For the CDR3, the DNA is TGTGCCAGCAGTTGGTACAGGGGGATTCAGAACTATGGCTACACCTTC.

V is TRBV29-1 and J is TRBJ1-5; no definite D call. CDR1 SQVTM and CDR2 ANQGSEA come from the germline V gene. The CDR3 runs 13 residues. V was cut by 7 bases and J by 2 bases, with 12 bases left in between. The CDR3 loop is CSGGGEGNQPQHF. The CDR3 bases are TGCAGCGGAGGCGGGGAGGGCAATCAGCCCCAGCATTTT.

This rearrangement joins TRBV14 to TRBJ2-1; D call uncertain. The CDR3 is 15 residues long. Per the germline V gene, CDR1 is SGHDN and CDR2 is FVKESK. The V end was cut by 4 bases, the J end by 2 bases, with 12 bases between. CDR3 DNA sequence: TGTGCCAGCAGCCCGGATCAGAGGACCTACAATGAGCAGTTCTTC. Protein product: CASSPDQRTYNEQFF.

The rearrangement uses TRBV18 and TRBJ2-2, with D unresolved. Germline V lookup: CDR1 KGHSH, CDR2 LQKENI. The CDR3 contains 14 residues. V lost 2 bases, J lost 1 base, and 5 bases lay in between. DNA for the CDR3: TGTGCCAGCTCACCAACACAGAACACCGGGGAGCTGTTTTTT. It specifies CASSPTQNTGELFF. Using reference TRBV18 and TRBJ2-2 for the parts outside the CDR3, the full variable domain is NAGVMQNPRHLVRRRGQEARLRCSPMKGHSHVYWYRQLPEEGLKFMVYLQKENIIDESGMPKERFSAEFPKEGPSILRIQQVVRGDSAAYFCASSPTQNTGELFFGEGSRLTVL.

The chain combines TRBV5-6 with TRBJ1-5; D possibly corresponds to TRBD1 (5 bases). CDR1 is SGHDT, CDR2 YYEEEE, per germline. CDR3 size: 15 residues. Trimming cost V 2 bases and J 2 bases, with 11 bases left between them. CDR3 amino acids: CASSFMGQGNQPQHF. The CDR3 nucleotides are TGTGCCAGCAGCTTCATGGGGCAGGGCAATCAGCCCCAGCATTTT.

CDR3 DNA sequence: TGTGCTTCACGGCTAGGGAGGGGGACTGAAGCTTTCTTT. This sequence encodes CASRLGRGTEAFF. J is TRBJ1-1 and V is TRBV27; the D gene is possibly TRBD1 (6 bases). Germline CDR1 is MNHEY and CDR2 is SMNVEV (reference sequence). The CDR3 consists of 13 residues.

This clone was seen once. The chain joins TRBV30 to TRBJ1-1, with D unresolved. V lost 0 bases to trimming and J lost 3 bases, with 8 bases between them. The length of the CDR3 is 13 residues. CDR1 and CDR2 from the germline V gene are GTSNPN and SVGIG (reference sequence). The CDR3 DNA follows: TGTGCCTGGAGTGTGGGCAGGCACACTGAAGCTTTCTTT. Protein sequence: CAWSVGRHTEAFF.

In the case of this clone: The junction departs from the called germline gene at one end, perhaps through a read error. This chain connects TRBV3-1 (or the pseudogene TRBV3-2) to TRBJ1-4; D is uncertain. Germline values: CDR1 LGHDT, CDR2 YNNKEL (reference sequence). The CDR3 totals 15 residues. The CDR3 sequence is CASSQVNGGNEKLLF. The CDR3 coding sequence is TGTGCCAGCAGCCAAGTCAACGGCGGGAATGAAAAACTGCTTTTT.

The rearrangement links TRBV24-1 to TRBJ2-1; 8 bases are a match to TRBD1. The CDR3 totals 17 residues. Germline V gene data show CDR1 as KGHDR and CDR2 as SFDVKD. The V and J ends lost 4 bases and 5 bases, in that order; junction bases with no gene match: 12. For the CDR3, the DNA is TGTGCCACCAGTGACGCCAGGGGGCTATACGGCGACAATGAGCAGTTCTTC. It is translated as CATSDARGLYGDNEQFF.

The chain employs TRBV18 and TRBJ2-7, with 7 bases matching TRBD1. CDR3 length equals 14 residues. Unmatched junction bases numbered 2, after V lost 1 base and J lost 2 bases. Germline V CDR1 and CDR2: KGHSH, LQKENI. The CDR3 DNA follows: TGTGCCAGCTCACCACGGGACAGAGCCTACGAGCAGTACTTC. Translating gives CASSPRDRAYEQYF. The full variable domain, its missing parts supplied by reference TRBV18 and TRBJ2-7, is NAGVMQNPRHLVRRRGQEARLRCSPMKGHSHVYWYRQLPEEGLKFMVYLQKENIIDESGMPKERFSAEFPKEGPSILRIQQVVRGDSAAYFCASSPRDRAYEQYFGPGTRLTVT.

J is TRBJ2-7 and V is TRBV5-1, with 8 bases fitting TRBD2. This CDR3 is built from 15 residues. J was trimmed by 3 bases and V by 1 base; bases with no gene match: 6. CDR1 SGHRS and CDR2 YFSETQ come from the germline V gene. This CDR3 is CASSLNPGGGYEQYF. Written as DNA, the CDR3 is TGCGCCAGCAGCTTGAACCCGGGGGGGGGCTACGAGCAGTACTTC.

This sequence joins TRBV7-2 and TRBJ1-2; unclear D gene. With 5 bases removed from V and 8 bases from J, the gap between germline ends came to 15 bases. The germline gives CDR1 SGHTA, CDR2 FQGNSA. There are 13 residues in the CDR3. The CDR3 sequence is CASSRVHTQGYTF. CDR3 bases: TGTGCCAGCAGCCGTGTCCACACACAGGGCTACACCTTC.

This chain uses TRBV11-2 with TRBJ2-3, with a possible D match to TRBD2 (6 bases). The CDR3 loop spans 19 amino acids. Germline lookup yields CDR1 SGHAT and CDR2 FQNNGV. Deletions cut 5 bases from V and 7 bases from J, with 31 bases between. The CDR3 protein is CASSPVRYTSPKGRYTQYF. The CDR3 nucleotides are TGTGCCAGCAGCCCCGTCCGCTATACTAGCCCAAAAGGGAGATATACGCAGTATTTT.

V gene TRBV7-9 combines with J gene TRBJ2-2; perhaps TRBD2 as D (5 bases). The CDR3 has 16 residues. Germline V CDR1 and CDR2: SEHNR, FQNEAQ (reference sequence). V was cut by 6 bases and J by 13 bases, with 27 bases left in between. This chain's CDR3 is CASSHTSVASREGLFF. The DNA for the CDR3 is TGTGCCAGCAGTCATACTAGTGTCGCGTCCCGCGAAGGGCTGTTTTTT.

CDR3 loop: CSVAETGNYEQYF. Here the CDR3 DNA reads TGCAGCGTTGCAGAGACAGGGAACTACGAGCAGTACTTC. The V gene is TRBV29-1, the J gene TRBJ2-7; 7 positions match TRBD1. Germline values: CDR1 SQVTM, CDR2 ANQGSEA. This CDR3 spans 13 amino acids. V was clipped by 4 bases and J by 3 bases; unmatched bases: 6.

The V gene is TRBV6-5, the J gene TRBJ2-5, with D maybe TRBD1 (5 bases). The CDR3 extends over 14 amino acids. Germline loops: CDR1 MNHEY, CDR2 SVGAGI. Trimming shortened V by 6 bases and J by 5 bases, and 16 bases separated the two germline ends. The CDR3 spells CASRGLGAGETQYF. Here the CDR3 DNA reads TGTGCCAGCAGGGGTCTAGGGGCTGGCGAGACCCAGTACTTC.

V usage is TRBV10-3 and J usage is TRBJ2-7, with D perhaps matching TRBD2 (6 bases). This CDR3 comprises 14 residues. Trimming shortened V by 7 bases and J by 4 bases, and 17 bases separated the two germline ends. Germline V lookup: CDR1 ENHRY, CDR2 SYGVKD. CDR3 in amino acids: CAITKSRAGYEQYF. Here the CDR3 DNA reads TGTGCCATCACCAAATCCAGGGCGGGGTACGAGCAGTACTTC.

The CDR3 reads CASRIRAGGIYEQYF. The DNA for the CDR3 is TGTGCCAGTAGGATCCGAGCGGGAGGGATCTACGAGCAGTACTTC. The V call is TRBV19, the J call TRBJ2-7; 10 nucleotides line up with TRBD2. Germline V gene lookup returns CDR1 LNHDA and CDR2 SQIVND (reference sequence). The CDR3 length is 15 residues. V was pared by 6 bases and J by 3 bases, with 8 bases of the junction left unmatched. The whole variable domain, remainder taken from reference TRBV19 and TRBJ2-7, is DGGITQSPKYLFRKEGQNVTLSCEQNLNHDAMYWYRQDPGQGLRLIYYSQIVNDFQKGDIAEGYSVSREKKESFPLTVTSAQKNPTAFYLCASRIRAGGIYEQYFGPGTRLTVT.

The genes are TRBV21-1 and TRBJ2-6; TRBD2, the D gene given by the table, was not confirmed from the DNA. TRBV21-1 has pseudogene status. The CDR3 length is 16 residues. CDR3: CASSKTWCRGANVLTF. CDR3 in DNA: TGTGCCAGCAGCAAAACTTGGTGCCGGGGGGCCAACGTCCTGACTTTC.